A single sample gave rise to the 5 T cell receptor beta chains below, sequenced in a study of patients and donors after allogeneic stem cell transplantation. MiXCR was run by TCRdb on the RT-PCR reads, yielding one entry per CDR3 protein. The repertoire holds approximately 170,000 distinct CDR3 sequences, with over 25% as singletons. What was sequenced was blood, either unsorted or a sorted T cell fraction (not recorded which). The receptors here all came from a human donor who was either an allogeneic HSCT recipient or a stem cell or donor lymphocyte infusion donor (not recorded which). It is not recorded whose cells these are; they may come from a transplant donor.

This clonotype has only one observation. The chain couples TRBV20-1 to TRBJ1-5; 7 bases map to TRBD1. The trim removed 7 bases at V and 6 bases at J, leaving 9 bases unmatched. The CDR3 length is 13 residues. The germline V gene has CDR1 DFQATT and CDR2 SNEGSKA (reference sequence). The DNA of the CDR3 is TGCAGTGGACGACAGGGAAATCTTCAGCCCCAGCATTTT. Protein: CSGRQGNLQPQHF.

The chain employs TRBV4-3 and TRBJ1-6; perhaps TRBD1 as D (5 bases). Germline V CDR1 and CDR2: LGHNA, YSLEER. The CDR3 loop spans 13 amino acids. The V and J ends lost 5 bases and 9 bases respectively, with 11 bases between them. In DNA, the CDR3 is TGCGCCAGCAGCACAGACCAGGGTTCACCCCTCCACTTT. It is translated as CASSTDQGSPLHF.

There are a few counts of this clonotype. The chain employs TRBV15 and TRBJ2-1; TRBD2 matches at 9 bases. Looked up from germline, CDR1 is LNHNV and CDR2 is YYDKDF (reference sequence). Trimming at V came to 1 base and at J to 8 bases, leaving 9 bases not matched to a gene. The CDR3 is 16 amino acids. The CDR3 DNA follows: TGTGCCACCAGCAGAGTCACGGGACTAGCCGGCGATGAGCAGTTCTTC. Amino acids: CATSRVTGLAGDEQFF.

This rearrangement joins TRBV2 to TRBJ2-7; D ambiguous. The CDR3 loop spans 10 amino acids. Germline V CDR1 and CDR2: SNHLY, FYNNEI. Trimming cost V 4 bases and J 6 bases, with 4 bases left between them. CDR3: CASSVFEQYF. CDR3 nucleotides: TGTGCCAGCAGTGTTTTCGAGCAGTACTTC.

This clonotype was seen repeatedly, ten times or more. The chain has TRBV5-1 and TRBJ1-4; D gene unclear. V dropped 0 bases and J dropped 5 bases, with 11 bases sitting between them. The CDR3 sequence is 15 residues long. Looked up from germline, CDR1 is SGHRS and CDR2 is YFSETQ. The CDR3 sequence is CASSLDGRLNEKLFF. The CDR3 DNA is TGCGCCAGCAGCTTGGACGGAAGACTCAATGAAAAACTGTTTTTT.